The present T cell receptor (beta chain) was sequenced within a study of post-analysis software for immune sequencing data. In the study overall: Relapsing-remitting, secondary progressive and progressive-relapsing multiple sclerosis courses were included. Study observations and caveats: Patients used about 5 TRBV segments, including TRBV5-6, TRBV5-1 and TRBV20-1, more often than controls.

The length of the CDR3 is 14 residues. The V gene's germline CDR1 is SSHAT and CDR2 FNYEAQ (reference sequence). The germline V and J ends were trimmed by 5 bases and 8 bases, with 16 bases remaining between them. This clonotype appeared a few times. Its target is not known. Unique molecular identifiers were present in the TCR beta cDNA libraries. TCRdb redid the calling of the PCR reads with MiXCR, one entry per CDR3 protein. Among hundreds of thousands of distinct CDR3 sequences listed, 59% were seen once. This chain links TRBV7-7 with TRBJ2-1; tentatively, D is TRBD1 (6 bases). Material: blood. The origin of this receptor is a girl aged 2 to 9 with multiple sclerosis. CDR3 nucleotides: TGTGCCAGCAGCCTTTCACAGGGATTCCATGAGCAGTTCTTC. This encodes CASSLSQGFHEQFF.